The clone carrying this TCR beta chain was seen once. Authors' data handling: Amplifying reference gene primers gave estimates of nucleated cell counts. The protocol was immunoSEQ multiplex PCR, while the TCRdb copy is restricted to in-frame clones and leaves out a portion. The V and J calls and clone size were taken over from that table, and D and trimming were inferred from the DNA. This sample has over 40,000 clones, with 80% to 90% found just once. Germline CDR1 SGHAT, CDR2 FQNNGV. Trimming took 6 bases from V and 0 from J, leaving 6 bases between them. The CDR3 sequence is 12 residues long. These data belong to a study of blood T cell repertoires in COVID-19.

This chain joins TRBV11-2 and TRBJ2-7; D not certain. This clonotype was sampled from a human donor in a cohort sampled during active COVID-19. The sequenced sample consisted of peripheral blood. CDR3 sequence: CASSIVSYEQYF. In DNA, the CDR3 is TGTGCCAGCAGTATAGTCTCCTACGAGCAGTACTTC.